The 11 T cell receptor beta chains given below trace back to one sample, sequenced in a study of cytomegalovirus exposure and HLA in healthy donors. The method was immunoSEQ multiplex PCR; TCRdb's version includes in-frame clones alone and lacks a portion of them. The profile shows some 200,000 clones, around 82% of them singletons. Sequenced input: PBMCs. Receptors were obtained from a woman between 18 and 29 years old in good health and CMV-seropositive.

V is TRBV5-1 and J is TRBJ2-5; no firm D call. The CDR3 loop spans 13 amino acids. Germline loops: CDR1 SGHRS, CDR2 YFSETQ. V was clipped by 9 bases and J by 2 bases, with 14 bases between them. CDR3 nucleotides: TGCGCCACCTCCGCAGGCAGACAAGAGACCCAGTACTTC. The encoded protein is CATSAGRQETQYF.

V usage is TRBV5-1 and J usage is TRBJ2-1; 9 nucleotides align to TRBD2. The CDR3 extends over 14 amino acids. CDR1 is SGHRS and CDR2 is YFSETQ in the germline V gene. After removal of 3 bases from V and 8 bases from J, the junction contained 6 bases not matched to a gene. Written as DNA, the CDR3 is TGCGCCAGCAGCTCTGGGGGGACTAGCTATGAGCAGTTCTTC. Protein sequence: CASSSGGTSYEQFF.

This sequence joins TRBV11-2 and TRBJ2-1; 9 bases agree with TRBD1. In germline, CDR1 is SGHAT, CDR2 FQNNGV. The CDR3 runs to 15 residues. V was clipped by 8 bases and J by 8 bases; unmatched bases: 13. CDR3 protein: CASAQQGAAGHEQFF. CDR3 nucleotides: TGTGCCAGCGCGCAACAGGGGGCGGCGGGGCATGAGCAGTTCTTC.

The chain carries TRBV5-1 and TRBJ1-2; D is perhaps TRBD1 (6 bases). V was pared by 3 bases and J by 5 bases, with 8 bases between. The CDR3 sequence is 12 residues long. Per the germline V gene, CDR1 is SGHRS and CDR2 is YFSETQ. The chain's CDR3 is CASSSGQYGYTF. The CDR3 DNA reads TGCGCCAGCAGCTCCGGACAGTATGGCTACACCTTC.

The genes are TRBV9 and TRBJ1-2; D gene ambiguous. CDR3 length equals 14 residues. V lost 3 bases and J lost 4, with 13 bases in between. The germline gives CDR1 SGDLS, CDR2 YYNGEE. The CDR3 loop reads CASSERGETYGYTF. In nucleotides, the CDR3 is TGTGCCAGCAGCGAGCGGGGTGAAACCTATGGCTACACCTTC.

The gene calls are TRBV7-9 and TRBJ1-5; D gene unclear. The CDR3 has 13 residues. V was trimmed by 1 base and J by 5 bases, leaving 6 bases between them. The V gene's germline CDR1 is SEHNR and CDR2 FQNEAQ (reference sequence). CDR3 sequence: CASSLVLDQPQHF. The DNA for the CDR3 is TGTGCCAGCAGCTTAGTCCTAGATCAGCCCCAGCATTTT.

The chain links TRBV7-9 to TRBJ2-3, with a weak D call TRBD1 (5 bases). V was trimmed by 1 base and J by 6 bases, leaving 8 bases between them. This CDR3 region has 13 residues. The V gene's germline CDR1 is SEHNR and CDR2 FQNEAQ (reference sequence). CDR3 coding DNA: TGTGCCAGCAGCTTAGTGCAGGGTGATACGCAGTATTTT. It translates to CASSLVQGDTQYF.

This chain joins TRBV11-2 and TRBJ2-3, with 8 bases aligning to TRBD2. This CDR3 is built from 16 residues. J lost 5 bases, V lost 1 base, and 8 bases had no gene match. In germline, CDR1 is SGHAT, CDR2 FQNNGV. The CDR3 DNA reads as TGTGCCAGCAGCTTAGTCGCGGGGGGCCGGGGAGATACGCAGTATTTT. This encodes CASSLVAGGRGDTQYF.

The chain links TRBV9 to TRBJ1-5, with D unresolved. There are 11 residues in the CDR3. V lost 6 bases to trimming and J lost 11 bases, with 12 bases between them. CDR1 is SGDLS, CDR2 YYNGEE, per germline. The CDR3 sequence: CASTNLGSQHF. DNA of the CDR3: TGTGCCAGCACTAACCTTGGTTCCCAGCATTTT.

The chain combines TRBV19 with TRBJ2-1, with TRBD1 identical over 7 bases. The CDR3 length is 13 residues. Germline CDR1 reads LNHDA; CDR2 reads SQIVND (reference sequence). J lost 10 bases, V lost 7 bases, and 10 bases had no gene match. CDR3 bases: TGTGCCAGTAAGGGGGACAGACTCAGGGAGCAGTTCTTC. Protein: CASKGDRLREQFF.

This clone was seen only a few times. The chain has TRBV29-1 and TRBJ1-1, with D possibly being TRBD1 (6 bases). V lost 4 bases and J 1 base, leaving 10 bases between the germline ends. In germline, CDR1 is SQVTM, CDR2 ANQGSEA. The length of the CDR3 is 13 residues. The CDR3 here is CSVVRGENTEAFF. The CDR3 region has the DNA TGCAGCGTTGTCAGGGGCGAGAACACTGAAGCTTTCTTT. Based on the CDR3 plus reference TRBV29-1 and TRBJ1-1, the full variable domain is SAVISQKPSRDICQRGTSLTIQCQVDSQVTMMFWYRQQPGQSLTLIATANQGSEATYESGFVIDKFPISRPNLTFSTLTVSNMSPEDSSIYLCSVVRGENTEAFFGQGTRLTVV.